The present T cell receptor (beta chain) was sequenced within a study of cytomegalovirus exposure and HLA in healthy donors. General study results and limits: Researchers counted roughly 160 TCR beta chains as cytomegalovirus-associated. Most TCR sequences proved rare, with some public TCRs found in many donors. Through in vitro validation, a few CMV-associated chains were shown to be specific for CMV antigens.

The table came from immunoSEQ multiplex PCR; TCRdb's copy has only in-frame clones and leaves some out. This sample has under 400,000 clones, with roughly 90% found just once. The sample holds a few counts of this clone. Its target is unknown. This CDR3 has 12 amino acids. Germline CDR1 and CDR2: SGHAT and FQNNGV. Trimming left V 5 bases short and J 0 bases short, with 5 bases between. The source is a man aged 25 to 45 in good health and CMV-seronegative. The rearrangement uses TRBV11-2 and TRBJ2-7, with D unresolved. The sequencing sample was made of PBMCs. In DNA, the CDR3 is TGTGCCAGCAGCCTTTTCTCCTACGAGCAGTACTTC. This codes for CASSLFSYEQYF.